The rows below give T cell receptor beta chains drawn from one sample of a study of cytomegalovirus exposure and HLA in healthy donors. Libraries were prepared by immunoSEQ multiplex PCR; TCRdb keeps only in-frame clonotypes and omits some of them. This table has about 99,000 clones, 9.5% to 13% appearing once. The sequenced material came from PBMCs. The receptors here all came from a man aged 40-55 years in good health and CMV-seropositive. The CDR3 runs from the conserved cysteine through the conserved F or W. Each record gives: D gene, J gene, clone size, V gene, CDR3 protein, CDR3 DNA. A D gene is named only where the DNA matches it firmly. Some rows have no size entry. The others give once, few or many, or a class for an expanded clone.

D: TRBD2
J: TRBJ2-3
size: few
V: TRBV11-3
CDR3: CASSSPGLAGEPTDTQYF
DNA: TGTGCCAGCAGCTCCCCGGGACTAGCGGGAGAGCCCACAGATACGCAGTATTTT

D: NA
J: TRBJ1-1
size: few
V: TRBV5-1
CDR3: CASSYREGVLLNTEAFF
DNA: TGCGCCAGCAGCTACAGGGAGGGAGTACTTTTGAACACTGAAGCTTTCTTT

D: TRBD2
J: TRBJ2-1
size: NA
V: TRBV11-3
CDR3: CASSQGLAGEGANEQFF
DNA: TGTGCCAGCAGCCAAGGACTAGCGGGAGAAGGAGCGAATGAGCAGTTCTTC

D: NA
J: TRBJ1-5
size: NA
V: TRBV5-6
CDR3: CASSVSRSQPQHF
DNA: TGTGCCAGCAGCGTATCTAGGAGTCAGCCCCAGCATTTT

D: NA
J: TRBJ2-5
size: NA
V: TRBV5-6
CDR3: CASSLGGARVETQYF
DNA: TGTGCCAGCAGCTTGGGTGGGGCCAGGGTGGAGACCCAGTACTTC

D: NA
J: TRBJ2-7
size: few
V: TRBV20-1
CDR3: CSANRGGEQYF
DNA: TGCAGTGCCAACAGGGGGGGAGAGCAGTACTTC

D: NA
J: TRBJ2-7
size: NA
V: TRBV11-3
CDR3: CASSLGGASSYEQYF
DNA: TGTGCCAGCAGCTTGGGGGGGGCGTCCTCCTACGAGCAGTACTTC

D: TRBD2
J: TRBJ2-1
size: NA
V: TRBV7-3
CDR3: CASSRLAGSSYNEQFF
DNA: TGTGCCAGCAGTCGACTAGCGGGAAGCTCCTACAATGAGCAGTTCTTC

D: NA
J: TRBJ1-1
size: NA
V: TRBV18
CDR3: CASRGTEAFF
DNA: TGTGCCAGCCGGGGGACTGAAGCTTTCTTT

D: TRBD1
J: TRBJ2-7
size: few
V: TRBV29-1
CDR3: CSVETDRVYEQYF
DNA: TGCAGCGTTGAGACGGACAGGGTCTACGAGCAGTACTTC

D: NA
J: TRBJ1-1
size: few
V: TRBV5-1
CDR3: CASGRALNTEAFF
DNA: TGCGCCAGCGGTAGAGCTTTGAACACTGAAGCTTTCTTT

D: NA
J: TRBJ2-3
size: few
V: TRBV4-3
CDR3: CASSQVPQVGAADTQYF
DNA: TGCGCCAGCAGCCAAGTTCCCCAGGTGGGAGCTGCAGATACGCAGTATTTT

D: TRBD2
J: TRBJ2-1
size: NA
V: TRBV28
CDR3: CASRGLAGDKPSSYNEQFF
DNA: TGTGCCAGCAGAGGACTAGCGGGAGACAAACCAAGCTCCTACAATGAGCAGTTCTTC

D: TRBD2
J: TRBJ2-2
size: NA
V: TRBV5-4
CDR3: CASSGGGAVEDTGELFF
DNA: TGTGCCAGCAGCGGGGGAGGGGCAGTCGAAGACACCGGGGAGCTGTTTTTT

D: NA
J: TRBJ1-4
size: NA
V: TRBV5-1
CDR3: CASSLSRNEKLFF
DNA: TGCGCCAGCAGCTTGTCGAGAAATGAAAAACTGTTTTTT

D: NA
J: TRBJ2-1
size: NA
V: TRBV28
CDR3: CASSRLETFYNEQFF
DNA: TGTGCCAGCAGCCGCCTTGAGACTTTCTACAATGAGCAGTTCTTC

D: TRBD2
J: TRBJ2-1
size: NA
V: TRBV9
CDR3: CASSVEREAYNEQFF
DNA: TGTGCCAGCAGCGTAGAGCGGGAGGCGTACAATGAGCAGTTCTTC

D: NA
J: TRBJ1-1
size: few
V: TRBV15
CDR3: CATSGGGTEAFF
DNA: TGTGCCACCAGCGGCGGTGGTACTGAAGCTTTCTTT

D: TRBD2
J: TRBJ2-1
size: few
V: TRBV11-2
CDR3: CASSLHLAGAHNEQFF
DNA: TGTGCCAGCAGCTTACACCTAGCGGGAGCACACAATGAGCAGTTCTTC

D: TRBD1
J: TRBJ1-5
size: few
V: TRBV4-1
CDR3: CASSQAQGQGGNQPQHF
DNA: TGCGCCAGCAGCCAGGCGCAAGGACAGGGGGGAAATCAGCCCCAGCATTTT

D: TRBD1
J: TRBJ1-1
size: few
V: TRBV5-6
CDR3: CASSHLSGSRTGNTEAFF
DNA: TGTGCCAGCAGTCATCTAAGCGGAAGTCGGACAGGGAACACTGAAGCTTTCTTT

D: TRBD1
J: TRBJ1-2
size: few
V: TRBV13
CDR3: CASRWTGRAANYGYTF
DNA: TGTGCCAGCAGATGGACAGGCCGAGCGGCTAACTATGGCTACACCTTC

D: NA
J: TRBJ1-1
size: few
V: TRBV11-2
CDR3: CASSLDPDMNTEAFF
DNA: TGTGCCAGCAGCTTAGACCCCGACATGAACACTGAAGCTTTCTTT

D: NA
J: TRBJ2-7
size: few
V: TRBV7-9
CDR3: CASSSGGTDYEQYF
DNA: TGTGCCAGCAGCTCTGGCGGGACAGACTACGAGCAGTACTTC

D: NA
J: TRBJ1-1
size: few
V: TRBV27
CDR3: CASRPNRDTEAFF
DNA: TGTGCCAGCAGACCCAACAGGGACACTGAAGCTTTCTTT

D: NA
J: TRBJ1-5
size: NA
V: TRBV13
CDR3: CASSLGGGNQPQHF
DNA: TGTGCCAGCAGCTTAGGCGGGGGCAATCAGCCCCAGCATTTT

D: NA
J: TRBJ2-7
size: few
V: TRBV10-3
CDR3: CAISGGRASYEQYF
DNA: TGTGCCATCAGTGGGGGCAGGGCCAGCTACGAGCAGTACTTC

D: TRBD2
J: TRBJ2-5
size: NA
V: TRBV30
CDR3: CAWRLAGVQETQYF
DNA: TGTGCCTGGAGGCTAGCGGGAGTTCAAGAGACCCAGTACTTC

D: NA
J: TRBJ1-1
size: few
V: TRBV5-1
CDR3: CASSVQRNTEAFF
DNA: TGCGCCAGCAGCGTACAGAGGAACACTGAAGCTTTCTTT

D: NA
J: TRBJ2-5
size: few
V: TRBV11-3
CDR3: CASSTGTGETQYF
DNA: TGTGCCAGCAGCACAGGGACGGGGGAGACCCAGTACTTC

D: NA
J: TRBJ2-1
size: NA
V: TRBV6-1
CDR3: CASSVEEVSEQFF
DNA: TGTGCCAGCAGTGTGGAGGAGGTGAGTGAGCAGTTCTTC

D: NA
J: TRBJ1-1
size: few
V: TRBV19
CDR3: CASSVQGSPSTEAFF
DNA: TGTGCCAGTAGCGTACAGGGTTCCCCGAGCACTGAAGCTTTCTTT

D: NA
J: TRBJ1-5
size: NA
V: TRBV7-2
CDR3: CASSRRQGNQPQHF
DNA: TGTGCCAGCAGCCGGCGGCAGGGCAACCAGCCCCAGCATTTT

D: TRBD1
J: TRBJ1-1
size: NA
V: TRBV6-5
CDR3: CASTHDRGKAFF
DNA: TGTGCCAGCACCCATGACAGGGGGAAAGCTTTCTTT

D: NA
J: TRBJ2-1
size: NA
V: TRBV28
CDR3: CASSPGGLSGNEQFF
DNA: TGTGCCAGCAGTCCAGGGGGGTTATCCGGCAATGAGCAGTTCTTC

D: NA
J: TRBJ2-1
size: few
V: TRBV7-2
CDR3: CASSPQAFNEQFF
DNA: TGTGCCAGCAGCCCTCAGGCCTTTAATGAGCAGTTCTTC

D: NA
J: TRBJ2-5
size: NA
V: TRBV5-1
CDR3: CASSFIPGARETQYF
DNA: TGCGCCAGCAGCTTCATACCAGGGGCCCGAGAGACCCAGTACTTC

D: NA
J: TRBJ2-7
size: few
V: TRBV7-8
CDR3: CASSLAHAGPKQYEQYF
DNA: TGTGCCAGCAGCTTAGCGCATGCAGGGCCGAAACAGTACGAGCAGTACTTC

D: NA
J: TRBJ2-7
size: NA
V: TRBV7-9
CDR3: CASSPEGDEQYF
DNA: TGTGCCAGCAGCCCGGAGGGAGACGAGCAGTACTTC

D: TRBD2
J: TRBJ2-7
size: NA
V: TRBV15
CDR3: CATSTREVTYEQYF
DNA: TGTGCCACCAGCACTCGGGAGGTCACCTACGAGCAGTACTTC

D: NA
J: TRBJ1-1
size: NA
V: TRBV7-9
CDR3: CASSSLSWGQGLEAFF
DNA: TGTGCCAGCAGCTCCCTTTCCTGGGGCCAGGGCCTAGAAGCTTTCTTT

D: TRBD2
J: TRBJ2-2
size: NA
V: TRBV9
CDR3: CASSGYVAGGTGELFF
DNA: TGTGCCAGCAGCGGTTATGTAGCGGGAGGGACCGGGGAGCTGTTTTTT

D: TRBD2
J: TRBJ2-7
size: NA
V: TRBV4-3
CDR3: CASSQGGRAGEQYF
DNA: TGCGCCAGCAGCCAAGGCGGGAGGGCCGGGGAGCAGTACTTC

D: TRBD2
J: TRBJ2-2
size: few
V: TRBV6-5
CDR3: CASSYVGGRWTGELFF
DNA: TGTGCCAGCAGTTACGTCGGCGGGAGGTGGACCGGGGAGCTGTTTTTT

D: NA
J: TRBJ1-1
size: few
V: TRBV14
CDR3: CASSRPPGLRNTEAFF
DNA: TGTGCCAGCAGCCGACCCCCAGGGCTGAGGAACACTGAAGCTTTCTTT

D: NA
J: TRBJ1-1
size: NA
V: TRBV15
CDR3: CATSRDPGRKNTEAFF
DNA: TGTGCCACCAGCAGAGACCCAGGCAGGAAGAACACTGAAGCTTTCTTT

D: TRBD1
J: TRBJ2-4
size: NA
V: TRBV7-9
CDR3: CASSPTGLGSIQYF
DNA: TGTGCCAGCAGCCCGACAGGGCTGGGGAGCATTCAGTACTTC

D: NA
J: TRBJ1-5
size: few
V: TRBV29-1
CDR3: CSVEDGQGSQPQNF
DNA: TGCAGCGTTGAAGATGGGCAGGGCAGTCAGCCCCAGAATTTT

D: TRBD2
J: TRBJ2-1
size: few
V: TRBV27
CDR3: CASRVSGSYNEQFF
DNA: TGTGCCAGCAGGGTTAGCGGGTCCTACAATGAGCAGTTCTTC

D: TRBD1
J: TRBJ2-2
size: NA
V: TRBV2
CDR3: CASSELRTGNTGELFF
DNA: TGTGCCAGCAGTGAACTAAGGACAGGGAACACCGGGGAGCTGTTTTTT

D: TRBD1
J: TRBJ1-4
size: NA
V: TRBV6-5
CDR3: CASSLQGAKEKLFF
DNA: TGTGCCAGCAGTTTACAGGGGGCTAAAGAAAAACTGTTTTTT

D: NA
J: TRBJ1-1
size: NA
V: TRBV5-1
CDR3: CASKSLGRGRDTEAFF
DNA: TGCGCCAGCAAATCCCTTGGGCGGGGTAGGGACACTGAAGCTTTCTTT

D: TRBD2
J: TRBJ2-3
size: NA
V: TRBV5-1
CDR3: CASSLSSGPTDTQYF
DNA: TGCGCCAGCAGCCTATCTAGCGGACCCACAGATACGCAGTATTTT

D: TRBD2
J: TRBJ2-1
size: NA
V: TRBV7-9
CDR3: CASSSGLAGESSYNEQFF
DNA: TGTGCCAGCAGCTCGGGACTAGCGGGAGAGAGCTCCTACAATGAGCAGTTCTTC

D: TRBD1
J: TRBJ1-4
size: NA
V: TRBV5-8
CDR3: CASSYGTELFF
DNA: TGTGCCAGCAGCTACGGGACAGAACTGTTTTTT

D: TRBD1
J: TRBJ2-6
size: NA
V: TRBV6-5
CDR3: CASSYVGTGATNVLTF
DNA: TGTGCCAGCAGTTACGTAGGAACAGGGGCGACCAACGTCCTGACTTTC

D: NA
J: TRBJ2-7
size: few
V: TRBV7-2
CDR3: CASSFQGSYEQYF
DNA: TGTGCCAGCAGCTTTCAGGGCTCCTACGAGCAGTACTTC

D: TRBD2
J: TRBJ2-2
size: few
V: TRBV5-5
CDR3: CASSLGLAENTGELFF
DNA: TGTGCCAGCAGCTTGGGACTAGCGGAGAACACCGGGGAGCTGTTTTTT

D: TRBD2
J: TRBJ2-5
size: few
V: TRBV7-3
CDR3: CASSSGLAGAWGQETQYF
DNA: TGTGCCAGCAGCTCAGGACTAGCGGGAGCGTGGGGCCAAGAGACCCAGTACTTC